The T cell receptor (beta chain) under discussion was sequenced for a study of persistence of HIV-infected CD4 T cells. The immunoSEQ assay was version 4, run in survey mode. The data were produced by immunoSEQ multiplex PCR, yet TCRdb's version contains in-frame clones alone and is incomplete. This table has roughly 48,000 clones, roughly nine tenths appearing once. This CDR3 comprises 21 residues. CDR1 and CDR2 (germline): GTSNPN, SVGIG (reference sequence). V was clipped by 2 bases and J by 0 bases; unmatched bases: 19. This nonspecific control used anti-CD3/anti-CD28 bead stimulation of CD4+ T cells. Sorting selected CD4+ T cells upregulating both CD40 ligand and CD69. For around 17 hours, CD8-depleted PBMCs received anti-CD28/CD49d costimulation, a CD40-blocking antibody and enfuvirtide. This clone appeared a single time. The antigen remains unidentified.

The rearrangement links TRBV30 to TRBJ2-1, with 10 positions matching TRBD2. Sequenced here: CD4+ T cells sorted from PBMCs after approximately 20-hour stimulation, sampled from a patient who received antiretroviral therapy. This TCR was sampled from an adult woman with HIV who was CMV-seropositive. CDR3 coding DNA: TGTGCCTGGAGTACGACAGGGCTAGGGTCTAGCGGGGGCCGCTCCTACAATGAGCAGTTCTTC. This codes for CAWSTTGLGSSGGRSYNEQFF.